The 17 T cell receptor beta chains presented below share a single source sample, sequenced in a study of cytomegalovirus exposure and HLA in healthy donors. In the PCR, 60 Vbeta and 13 Jbeta primers were used. The data were produced by immunoSEQ multiplex PCR, yet TCRdb's version contains in-frame clones alone and is incomplete. The data show around 180,000 clones, 60% to 85% seen once. Sequencing was carried out using PBMCs. These receptors were collected from a man aged 40-50 years in good health and CMV-seronegative.

The DNA for the CDR3 is TGCGCCAGCAGCTTGGATGGTGTACAGTCCTATGGCTACACCTTC. Translation gives CASSLDGVQSYGYTF. This chain connects TRBV5-1 to TRBJ1-2; D is uncertain. Germline loops: CDR1 SGHRS, CDR2 YFSETQ. V was trimmed by 0 bases and J by 4 bases, leaving 13 bases between them. This CDR3 has 15 amino acids.

The J gene is TRBJ2-7, the V gene TRBV19; TRBD2 matches at 10 bases. Germline CDR1 reads LNHDA; CDR2 reads SQIVND (reference sequence). The CDR3 contains 15 residues. V dropped 5 bases and J dropped 2; count of bases not matched to a gene: 6. The CDR3 nucleotides are TGTGCCAGTAGTCCCGGACTAGCGGTCGCCTACGAGCAGTACTTC. It codes for CASSPGLAVAYEQYF.

A few counts support this clone. This chain uses TRBV6-5 with TRBJ1-2; TRBD1 matches at 9 bases. The CDR3 runs 15 residues. From germline, CDR1 is MNHEY and CDR2 SVGAGI. The junction had 9 bases not matched to a gene; V was cut back by 6 bases and J by 4 bases. CDR3 nucleotides: TGTGCCAGCAGACCCCCGGGACAGGGTTTCTATGGCTACACCTTC. It codes for CASRPPGQGFYGYTF.

The CDR3 protein is CASAAAERLAFF. The CDR3 DNA reads TGTGCCAGCGCGGCGGCAGAGAGATTAGCTTTCTTT. The chain uses TRBV7-2 and TRBJ1-1; D unclear. This CDR3 is 12 amino acids long. Deletions cut 8 bases from V and 10 bases from J, with 17 bases between. Germline V gives CDR1 SGHTA, CDR2 FQGNSA.

A few counts support this clone. V is TRBV6-5 and J is TRBJ1-5, with D hard to call. The CDR3 covers 13 residues. Germline V lookup: CDR1 MNHEY, CDR2 SVGAGI. V lost 4 bases to trimming and J lost 0 bases, with 4 bases between them. This chain's CDR3 is CASSSYSNQPQHF. CDR3 DNA sequence: TGTGCCAGCAGTTCCTATAGCAATCAGCCCCAGCATTTT.

This clone has only one observation. The chain employs TRBV7-3 and TRBJ1-3; D is undetermined. The germline CDR1 and CDR2 sequences are SGHTA and FQGTGA. The CDR3 is 16 amino acids. V gave up 5 bases and J gave up 0 bases, with 14 bases separating them. CDR3 bases: TGTGCCAGCAGCGCCCGGTTATGCCCCTCTGGAAACACCATATATTTT. Translating gives CASSARLCPSGNTIYF. The whole variable domain, filled in from reference TRBV7-3 and TRBJ1-3, reads GAGVSQTPSNKVTEKGKYVELRCDPISGHTALYWYRQSLGQGPEFLIYFQGTGAADDSGLPNDRFFAVRPEGSVSTLKIQRTERGDSAVYLCASSARLCPSGNTIYFGEGSWLTVV.

With respect to this clone: A read error may account for a junction end that differs from germline. This rearrangement joins TRBV7-8 to TRBJ1-2; D call uncertain. The CDR3 covers 14 residues. Germline CDR1 SGHVS, CDR2 FQNEAQ. The CDR3 DNA follows: TGTGCCAGCAGCTTAACCGACCAGAACTATGGCTACACCTTT. The encoded protein is CASSLTDQNYGYTF. The full variable domain, its missing parts supplied by reference TRBV7-8 and TRBJ1-2, is GAGVSQSPRYKVAKRGQDVALRCDPISGHVSLFWYQQALGQGPEFLTYFQNEAQLDKSGLPSDRFFAERPEGSVSTLKIQRTQQEDSAVYLCASSLTDQNYGYTFGSGTRLTVV.

The sample holds one count of this clone. CDR3 loop: CASISGQSSYEQYF. The CDR3 nucleotides are TGTGCCAGCATCTCGGGACAGAGCTCCTACGAGCAGTACTTC. V is TRBV2 and J is TRBJ2-7, with TRBD1 identical over 7 bases. V trimming: 7 bases; J trimming: 0 bases; junction bases outside the gene matches: 6. Germline lookup yields CDR1 SNHLY and CDR2 FYNNEI. The CDR3 is made up of 14 amino acids.

J is TRBJ2-2 and V is TRBV4-1, with a tentative D call TRBD2 (5 bases). The V end was cut by 2 bases, the J end by 4 bases, with 14 bases between. The germline V gene has CDR1 MGHRA and CDR2 YSYEKL. This CDR3 contains 16 residues. CDR3 amino acids: CASSQILGKGTGELFF. The CDR3 DNA reads TGCGCCAGCAGCCAAATACTCGGGAAGGGCACCGGGGAGCTGTTTTTT.

This rearrangement joins TRBV19 to TRBJ1-5; D is ambiguous. The CDR3 runs 13 residues. CDR1 is LNHDA and CDR2 is SQIVND in the germline V gene (reference sequence). Trimming stripped 5 bases from V and 10 bases from J, with 15 bases between. The chain's CDR3 is CASSHGSERPQHF. CDR3 bases: TGTGCCAGTAGTCATGGTTCGGAGCGCCCCCAGCATTTT.

The chain carries TRBV13 and TRBJ2-7, with 10 bases fitting TRBD2. The CDR3 is made up of 15 amino acids. After removal of 6 bases from V and 6 bases from J, the junction contained 11 bases not matched to a gene. Germline CDR1 is PRHDT and CDR2 is FYEKMQ (reference sequence). In nucleotides, the CDR3 is TGTGCCAGCAGTGGGACTAGCGTCGACGGGGCCGAGCAGTACTTC. This sequence encodes CASSGTSVDGAEQYF.

The V gene is TRBV19, the J gene TRBJ1-6; TRBD1 is a possible D gene (6 bases). Germline lookup yields CDR1 LNHDA and CDR2 SQIVND (reference sequence). The V end lost 2 bases, the J end lost 6 bases, and 23 bases lay between the germline ends. This CDR3 has 19 residues. The CDR3 region is CASSIRAWARGYVNSPLHF. As DNA, the CDR3 is TGTGCCAGTAGTATACGGGCCTGGGCGAGGGGGTACGTTAATTCACCCCTCCACTTT.

CDR3 sequence reads: CATSRETVLAKNIQYF. The CDR3 DNA is TGTGCCACCAGCAGAGAGACAGTACTAGCCAAAAACATTCAGTACTTC. V gene TRBV15 combines with J gene TRBJ2-4; TRBD1 is a possible D gene (5 bases). CDR1 is LNHNV, CDR2 YYDKDF, per germline (reference sequence). This CDR3 region has 16 residues. With 0 bases removed from V and 0 bases from J, the gap between germline ends came to 9 bases.

This chain connects TRBV7-9 to TRBJ1-5; possibly TRBD1 for D (5 bases). The CDR3 covers 15 residues. V dropped 4 bases and J dropped 6 bases, with 16 bases sitting between them. Germline lookup yields CDR1 SEHNR and CDR2 FQNEAQ (reference sequence). The CDR3 loop reads CASSSAELTGQPQHF. The CDR3 DNA is TGTGCCAGCAGCTCCGCTGAGCTCACAGGTCAGCCCCAGCATTTT. The whole variable domain, remainder taken from reference TRBV7-9 and TRBJ1-5, is DTGVSQNPRHKITKRGQNVTFRCDPISEHNRLYWYRQTLGQGPEFLTYFQNEAQLEKSRLLSDRFSAERPKGSFSTLEIQRTEQGDSAMYLCASSSAELTGQPQHFGDGTRLSIL.

CDR3 sequence reads: CASSASQSGSGNTIYF. DNA for the CDR3: TGTGCCAGCAGCGCCTCCCAGTCGGGCTCTGGAAACACCATATATTTT. This chain joins TRBV9 and TRBJ1-3; D unresolved. Germline V gene lookup returns CDR1 SGDLS and CDR2 YYNGEE. This CDR3 is 16 amino acids long. V shed 3 bases and J shed 0 bases, with 13 bases lying between them.

The chain combines TRBV12-5 with TRBJ2-2; D is perhaps TRBD2 (6 bases). The CDR3 has 13 residues. Germline CDR1 is LGHNT and CDR2 is FRNRAP. With 6 bases removed from V and 6 bases from J, the gap between germline ends came to 11 bases. DNA for the CDR3: TGTGCTAGTGGGCCGGACTATTCCGGGGAGCTGTTTTTT. Its translation is CASGPDYSGELFF.

The chain carries TRBV6-5 and TRBJ1-2; 7 bases match TRBD1. CDR3 length: 16 residues. V was clipped by 2 bases and J by 2 bases; unmatched bases: 8. CDR1 is MNHEY and CDR2 is SVGAGI in the germline V gene. The CDR3 DNA reads as TGTGCCAGCAGTTACGGTGGTACAGGGGCGAACTATGGCTACACCTTC. Protein sequence: CASSYGGTGANYGYTF.